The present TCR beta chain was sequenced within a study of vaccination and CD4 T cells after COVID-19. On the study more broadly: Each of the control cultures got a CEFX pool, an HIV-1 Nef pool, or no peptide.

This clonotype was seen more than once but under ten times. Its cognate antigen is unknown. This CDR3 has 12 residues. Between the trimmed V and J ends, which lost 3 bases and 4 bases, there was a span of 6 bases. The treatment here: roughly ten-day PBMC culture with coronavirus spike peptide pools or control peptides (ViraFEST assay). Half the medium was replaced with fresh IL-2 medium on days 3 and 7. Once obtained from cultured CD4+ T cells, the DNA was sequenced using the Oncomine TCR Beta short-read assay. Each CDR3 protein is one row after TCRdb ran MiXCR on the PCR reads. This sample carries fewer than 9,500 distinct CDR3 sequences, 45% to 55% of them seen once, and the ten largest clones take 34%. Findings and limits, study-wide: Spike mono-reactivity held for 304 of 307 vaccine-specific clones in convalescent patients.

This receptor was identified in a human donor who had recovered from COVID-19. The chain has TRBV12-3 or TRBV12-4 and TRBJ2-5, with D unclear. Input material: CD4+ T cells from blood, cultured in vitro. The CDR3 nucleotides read TGTGCCAGCAGTTTTGGTACAGAGACCCAGTACTTC. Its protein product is CASSFGTETQYF.